These T cell receptor beta chains were read from a single sample in a study of post-analysis software for immune sequencing data. Each CDR3 protein is one row after TCRdb ran MiXCR on the PCR reads. The profile shows roughly 410,000 distinct CDR3 sequences, around 37% of them singletons. Specimen: blood. The origin of the receptors is a girl aged 10 to 17 with multiple sclerosis. Each CDR3 is given with its conserved first and last residue. The order of the fields is clone size, V gene, J gene, D gene, CDR3 DNA, CDR3 protein. The D gene is left open where the match is weak. Part of the rows lack a size; the others show once, few, many or a class for expanded clones.

>.|TRBV29-1|TRBJ1-1|.
TGCAGCGTCGAGGGGGGTAATGGAAACACTGAAGCTTTCTTT
CSVEGGNGNTEAFF
>.|TRBV6-1|TRBJ2-7|.
TGTGCCAGCAGTGAAGCGGACCGAGGGGGAGAGCAGTACTTC
CASSEADRGGEQYF
>.|TRBV7-2|TRBJ2-6|.
TGTGCCAGCAGCTACGACCGGATATGGGCCAACGTCCGGACTTTC
CASSYDRIWANVRTF
>.|TRBV12-3/TRBV12-4|TRBJ2-1|TRBD2
TGTGCCAGCAGTTTAGCGCTTTGGACTAGCGGGGGGAACTACAATGAGCAGTTCTTC
CASSLALWTSGGNYNEQFF
>.|TRBV5-1|TRBJ2-1|.
TGCGCCAGCAGCTTACGACGGGAGAGCTATGAGCAGTTCTTC
CASSLRRESYEQFF
>.|TRBV5-4|TRBJ2-1|.
TGTACCAGCAGCTCGGGGGGCGGAGCGGGAACCTACAATGAGCAGTTCTTC
CTSSSGGGAGTYNEQFF
>few|TRBV7-9|TRBJ2-5|.
TGTGCCAGCAGCAATGGACGGCTGTACCAAGAGACCCAGTACTTC
CASSNGRLYQETQYF
>few|TRBV5-1|TRBJ1-1|TRBD1
TGCGCCAGCAGCTTGGGGGGACAGCGCATGAACACTGAAGCTTTCTTT
CASSLGGQRMNTEAFF
>.|TRBV12-3/TRBV12-4|TRBJ1-5|.
TGTGCCAGCAGTGGGCCCCGCAATCAGCCCCAGCATTTT
CASSGPRNQPQHF
>.|TRBV7-3|TRBJ2-3|TRBD2
TGTGCCAGCAGCTTGGGACTAGCGGGGGCCCTCACAGATACGCAGTATTTT
CASSLGLAGALTDTQYF
>.|TRBV7-2|TRBJ2-4|.
TGTGCCAACAGCTTAGTAGCCAAAAACATTCAGTACTTC
CANSLVAKNIQYF
>.|TRBV4-1|TRBJ1-4|TRBD1
TGCGCCAGCAGCCAACCCTTAGGACAGGGGGCGACTTGGAATGAAAAACTGTTTTTT
CASSQPLGQGATWNEKLFF
>few|TRBV5-1|TRBJ2-7|TRBD2
TGCGCCAGCAGTCCCACTAGCGGGAGCTCCTACGAGCAGTACTTC
CASSPTSGSSYEQYF
>many|TRBV7-2|TRBJ1-1|.
TGTGCCAGCAGCCAAGGGAACACTGAAGCTTTCTTT
CASSQGNTEAFF
>.|TRBV4-2|TRBJ1-2|.
TGTGCCAGCAGCCAAGATAGAGGGCAGGGATATGGCTACACCTTC
CASSQDRGQGYGYTF
>.|TRBV20-1|TRBJ1-5|TRBD1
TGCAGTGCTAGGAGGACAGGTTATGGCAATCAGCCCCAGCATTTT
CSARRTGYGNQPQHF
>few|TRBV27|TRBJ2-7|.
TGTGCCAGCAGTTTGTCGGCAGTATACGAGCAGTACTTC
CASSLSAVYEQYF
>.|TRBV11-3|TRBJ2-5|TRBD2
TGTGCCAGCAGCTTAGGTGCCTCGGGGGGGGCCCAAGAGACCCAGTACTTC
CASSLGASGGAQETQYF
>.|TRBV7-8|TRBJ1-1|.
TGTGCCAGCAGCTTAGTGTCGGGCAACACTGAAGCTTTCTTT
CASSLVSGNTEAFF
>.|TRBV6-1|TRBJ1-5|.
TGTGCCAGCGGACTTTGGGGGCATAGGCAGCCCCAGCATTTT
CASGLWGHRQPQHF
>.|TRBV18|TRBJ2-3|TRBD2
TGTGCCAGCTCACCACCGATCACTAGCGGGGAGCGCACAGATACGCAGTATTTT
CASSPPITSGERTDTQYF
>few|TRBV12-3/TRBV12-4|TRBJ2-1|.
TGTGCCAGCACCGCCGGGGCTAGCTCCTACAATGAGCAGTTCTTC
CASTAGASSYNEQFF
>few|TRBV6-1|TRBJ2-7|.
TGTGCCAGCAGAATCCTCGATGGGGTTTCCTACGAGCAGTACTTC
CASRILDGVSYEQYF
>.|TRBV12-3/TRBV12-4|TRBJ2-5|.
TGTGCCAGCAGTTTGGCAGGGGACACGCAAGAGACCCAGTACTTC
CASSLAGDTQETQYF
>.|TRBV9|TRBJ2-2|TRBD2
TGTGCCAGCAGACAGGGACTAGCGGGGGGCGCCGGCGGGGAGCTGTTTTTT
CASRQGLAGGAGGELFF
>many|TRBV5-1|TRBJ2-5|.
TGCGCCAGCAGCTTGGGTCGGGGCCAAGAGACCCAGTACTTC
CASSLGRGQETQYF
>.|TRBV6-5|TRBJ2-5|.
TGTGCCAGCAGTTACAACCCAGGGACCCAAGAGACCCAGTACTTC
CASSYNPGTQETQYF
>.|TRBV20-1|TRBJ2-4|.
TGCAGTGCTAGGAAGGTGGGAAAGGCGGCCAAAAACATTCAGTACTTC
CSARKVGKAAKNIQYF
>few|TRBV10-3|TRBJ2-7|.
TGTGCCATCAGTGACGGAGGGGCCGGCGAGCAGTACTTC
CAISDGGAGEQYF
>.|TRBV7-3|TRBJ2-7|TRBD1
TGTGCCAGCGGGATCGACAGGGTTGGCGAGCAGTACTTC
CASGIDRVGEQYF
>.|TRBV7-9|TRBJ2-7|TRBD1
TGTGCCAGCAGCGCCACGGGACAGGGGGGCGAGCAGTACTTC
CASSATGQGGEQYF
>.|TRBV12-3/TRBV12-4|TRBJ2-1|.
TGTGCCAGCAGTTCGTGGGACTCGGAGAGCTCCTACAATGAGCAGTTCTTC
CASSSWDSESSYNEQFF
>.|TRBV28|TRBJ1-2|TRBD1
TGTGCCAGCAGTTTATCAGGGACAGGGTTCTATGGCTACACCTTC
CASSLSGTGFYGYTF
>.|TRBV28|TRBJ1-1|.
TGTGCCAGCAGCCTCCTCCCGGATCGTAACACTGAAGCTTTCTTT
CASSLLPDRNTEAFF
>.|TRBV3-1|TRBJ2-7|.
TGTGCCAGCAGCCATGGGGCCTACTCCTACGAGCAGTACTTC
CASSHGAYSYEQYF
>.|TRBV9|TRBJ2-7|.
TGTGCCAGCAGAGGAGGACTAAACAATGAGCAGTACTTC
CASRGGLNNEQYF
>.|TRBV29-1|TRBJ1-2|.
TGCAGCGTTGGGGACACCTCGGGGAACTATGGCTACACCTTC
CSVGDTSGNYGYTF
>few|TRBV5-1|TRBJ2-5|TRBD1
TGCGCCAGCAGCCCGGGACAGGGGCTACCCTACCAAGAGACCCAGTACTTC
CASSPGQGLPYQETQYF
>.|TRBV5-1|TRBJ2-3|TRBD2
TGCGCCAGCAGCTTGGGGACTAGCGGAGCTAGCACAGATACGCAGTATTTT
CASSLGTSGASTDTQYF
>few|TRBV6-5|TRBJ2-1|.
TGTGCCAGCAGTTACGAACAGATCCCGTTCTTC
CASSYEQIPFF
>few|TRBV5-1|TRBJ1-6|TRBD1
TGCGCCAGCAGCTTTGGACGGGACAGGGAAAGGGATTCACCCCTCCACTTT
CASSFGRDRERDSPLHF
>.|TRBV12-3/TRBV12-4|TRBJ1-2|.
TGTGCCAGCAGTTTTGGGCAGGGAGGGTACTATGGCTACACCTTC
CASSFGQGGYYGYTF
>.|TRBV3-1|TRBJ2-5|.
TGTGCCAGCAGCCGCCGGGGAGGTCGCCAGGGGACCCAGTACTTC
CASSRRGGRQGTQYF
>.|TRBV29-1|TRBJ1-1|.
TGCAGCGTGACGGGACTCCCAGGAAGGAGCACTGAAGCTTTCTTT
CSVTGLPGRSTEAFF
>.|TRBV3-1|TRBJ2-3|.
TGTGCCAGCGGGGTAGCGCCTAGCACAGATACGCAGTATTTT
CASGVAPSTDTQYF
>few|TRBV4-3|TRBJ1-1|.
TGCGCCAGCAGCCAAGATCGGGGGGCGAACACTGAAGCTTTCTTT
CASSQDRGANTEAFF
>.|TRBV2|TRBJ2-3|.
TGTGCCAGCAGCCCTCTTGTGAGCACAGATACGCAGTATTTT
CASSPLVSTDTQYF
>.|TRBV5-1|TRBJ2-3|TRBD1
TGCGCCAGCAGCGCTGGACAGGGAGTAGGCACAGATACGCAGTATTTT
CASSAGQGVGTDTQYF
>.|TRBV12-3/TRBV12-4|TRBJ1-1|.
TGTGCCAGCAGTTGGGAGACAGGGAACACTGAAGCTTTCTTT
CASSWETGNTEAFF
>few|TRBV29-1|TRBJ2-7|.
TGCAGCGTTAGGCAGGGCCCCAGCTCCTACGAGCAGTACTTC
CSVRQGPSSYEQYF
>.|TRBV11-2|TRBJ2-5|.
TGTGCCTGCAGCTTAGATTGGTCGGGGATGGGAGAGACCCAGTACTTC
CACSLDWSGMGETQYF
>.|TRBV2|TRBJ2-3|.
TGTGCCAGCAGTGCGCAGGGGCTTGGAACAGATACGCAGTATTTT
CASSAQGLGTDTQYF
>few|TRBV7-9|TRBJ2-7|.
TGTGCCAGCACCCCCGACGGGGTCTACGAGCAGTACTTC
CASTPDGVYEQYF
>.|TRBV6-1|TRBJ1-1|.
TGTGCCAGCAGCTCCCCGACGAGAGGGAAAATGGGAACCACTGAAGCTTTCTTT
CASSSPTRGKMGTTEAFF